This TCR beta chain was identified during a study of STAT5B mutations in CD4+ large granular lymphocyte leukemia. Study-wide findings and caveats: Without HLA matching, higher CD4+ than CD8+ T-LGLL clonality could reflect small sample size. Less than 30% of private leukemic clonotypes occurred rarely in other patients' non-leukemic repertoires. Compared with healthy controls (2/35), patient top clones favored TRBV06 (8/27).

Sequencing used immunoSEQ multiplex PCR; TCRdb keeps in-frame clones, though not all of them. The sample records nearly 30,000 clones, more than 60% being singletons. Details on this clone: Its antigen remains unidentified.

CDR1 and CDR2 from the germline V gene are SGHDT and YYEEEE. The CDR3 has 15 amino acids. The V end lost 2 bases, the J end lost 5 bases, and 15 bases lay between the germline ends. The sequence was collected from a human donor in good health. The rearrangement links TRBV5-6 to TRBJ2-3; D is undetermined. Sequences were obtained from CD4+ T cells from blood buffy coats. The CDR3 DNA reads TGTGCCAGCAGCTTAACCGGCCGCGTAGGAGATACGCAGTATTTT. Its protein is CASSLTGRVGDTQYF.